Reported below is one T cell receptor beta chain. Its antigen is unidentified. Germline V gives CDR1 SEHNR, CDR2 FQNEAQ (reference sequence). The CDR3 runs 15 residues. After removal of 5 bases from V and 4 bases from J, the junction contained 8 bases not matched to a gene. The data stem from a study of cytomegalovirus exposure and HLA in healthy donors. Notes on the study in general: It is likely that the observed cluster of highly shared sequence variants was a sequencing artifact. TCR beta sequences reportedly predicted the HLA-A and HLA-B alleles of most subjects accurately. Among donors in an Asian-associated ancestry cluster, a later analysis reportedly found fewer N-insertions than the roughly 610-donor mean.

The PCR used 60 Vbeta and 13 Jbeta primers. The method was immunoSEQ multiplex PCR; TCRdb's version includes in-frame clones alone and lacks a portion of them. In the table there are fewer than 350,000 clones, roughly 89% of which are singletons. Specimen: PBMCs. The source of this sequence is a woman aged 18 to 35 in good health and CMV-seronegative. V usage is TRBV7-9 and J usage is TRBJ1-1, with 9 bases fitting TRBD1. The CDR3, as DNA: TGTGCCAGCAGCCCCAGGACAGGGGATCTCACTGAAGCTTTCTTT. It is translated as CASSPRTGDLTEAFF.